This T cell receptor beta chain was observed in a study of vaccination effects on CD4 cells after COVID-19. Profiled with immunoSEQ multiplex PCR; TCRdb holds only in-frame clones, not every one. The sample yields 70,000 to 75,000 clones, 75% to 80% seen once. Having been cultured for about 10 days, the cells underwent CD4+ T cell isolation. Germline values: CDR1 KGHSH, CDR2 LQKENI. Trimming removed 6 bases from V and 5 bases from J, with 11 bases in between. This CDR3 spans 13 amino acids. Notes on this clone: Antigen specificity is unknown.

The sequence was collected from a human donor who received a COVID-19 vaccine. The chain has TRBV18 and TRBJ2-1, with D hard to call. This specimen was CD4+ T cells from PBMCs cultured without peptide, taken before COVID-19 vaccination. The chain's CDR3 is CASSPTGNNEQFF. In DNA, the CDR3 is TGTGCCAGCTCGCCTACTGGAAACAATGAGCAGTTCTTC.